This T cell receptor (beta chain) was recorded in a study of CD8 T cells in Susac syndrome. This clonotype appeared once. V was clipped by 0 bases and J by 7 bases, with 15 bases between them. Germline V gene lookup returns CDR1 MGHRA and CDR2 YSYEKL. CDR3 length equals 15 residues. An input of roughly 0.5 to 1 ug of RNA was subjected to reverse transcription using random hexamers. TCRdb ran MiXCR on the immunoSEQ multiplex PCR reads and lists one entry per CDR3 protein. The sample has about 240,000 distinct CDR3 sequences; around 96% are singletons. The sample taken for sequencing was CD4+ T cells from PBMCs. This TCR was recovered from a human donor with Susac syndrome. This rearrangement joins TRBV4-1 to TRBJ2-5; no clear D gene. The CDR3 loop reads CASSQEARHSGTQYF. CDR3 sequence (DNA): TGCGCCAGCAGCCAAGAGGCCCGTCACTCCGGGACCCAGTACTTC.